This T cell receptor beta chain was recorded in a study of T cells in Graves' hyperthyroidism and ophthalmopathy. Regarding the study as a whole: Median prediction lead before ophthalmopathy onset was 5 to 7 months with the model.

Exclusion criteria comprised uncontrolled infection, other autoimmune disease, pregnancy or lactation. Using RNA transcripts as the source, TCR beta CDR3 regions were amplified. Initially, a first-round RT-PCR of the TCR CDR3 employed the HTBI primer set. TCRdb re-called the multiplex PCR reads through MiXCR, storing one row per CDR3 protein. Counted here are about 210,000 distinct CDR3 sequences, under 20% occurring once; the ten biggest clones make up around 50%. This clonotype was recorded many times. Antigen specificity is unknown. Mismatch with germline at one junction end may stem from a read error. Germline-derived CDR1 and CDR2 are SGHRS and YFSETQ. The CDR3 runs to 15 residues.

This sequence originates from a man between 50 and 59 years old with Graves' hyperthyroidism. V gene TRBV5-1 combines with J gene TRBJ2-7, with a tentative D call TRBD2 (5 bases). The sample comprised blood. The CDR3 spells CASSLGLADSYEQYF. The CDR3 nucleotides are TGTGCCAGCAGCTTAGGGCTAGCAGACTCCTACGAGCAGTACTTC.